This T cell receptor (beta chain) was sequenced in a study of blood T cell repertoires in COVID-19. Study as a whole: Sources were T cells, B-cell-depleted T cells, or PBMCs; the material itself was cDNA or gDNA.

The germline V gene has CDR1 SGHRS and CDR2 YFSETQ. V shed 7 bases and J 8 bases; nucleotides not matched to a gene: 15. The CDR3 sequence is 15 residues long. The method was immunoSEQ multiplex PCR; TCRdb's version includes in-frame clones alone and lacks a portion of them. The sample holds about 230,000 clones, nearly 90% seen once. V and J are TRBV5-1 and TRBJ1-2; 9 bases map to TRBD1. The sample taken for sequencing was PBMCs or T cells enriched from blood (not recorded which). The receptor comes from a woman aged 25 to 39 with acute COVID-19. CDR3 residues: CASGLRGQGFSGYTF. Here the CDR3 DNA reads TGCGCCAGCGGGCTGCGGGGACAGGGCTTTTCCGGCTACACCTTC.